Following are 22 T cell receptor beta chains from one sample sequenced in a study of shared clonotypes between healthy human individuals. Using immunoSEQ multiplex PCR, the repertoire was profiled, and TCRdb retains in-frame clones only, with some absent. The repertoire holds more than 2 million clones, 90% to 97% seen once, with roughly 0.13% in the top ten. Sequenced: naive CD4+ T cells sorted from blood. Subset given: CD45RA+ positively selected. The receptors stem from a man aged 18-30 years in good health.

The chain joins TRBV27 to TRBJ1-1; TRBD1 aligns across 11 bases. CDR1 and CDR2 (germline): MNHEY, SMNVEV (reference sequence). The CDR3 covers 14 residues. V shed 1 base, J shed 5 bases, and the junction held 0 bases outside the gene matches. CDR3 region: CASSLWDRGTEAFF. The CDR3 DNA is TGTGCCAGCAGTTTATGGGACAGGGGGACTGAAGCTTTCTTT.

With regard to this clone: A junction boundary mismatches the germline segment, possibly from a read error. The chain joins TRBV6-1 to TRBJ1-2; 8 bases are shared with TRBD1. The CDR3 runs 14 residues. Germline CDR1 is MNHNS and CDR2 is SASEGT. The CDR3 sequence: CASREGQGIYGYTF. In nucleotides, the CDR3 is TGTGCCAGCAGGGAAGGACAGGGAATTTATGGCTACACCTTC.

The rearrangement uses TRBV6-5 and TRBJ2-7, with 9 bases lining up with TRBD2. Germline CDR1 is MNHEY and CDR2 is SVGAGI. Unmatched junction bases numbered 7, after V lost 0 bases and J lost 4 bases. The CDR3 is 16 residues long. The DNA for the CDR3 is TGTGCCAGCAGTTACTCCCGGGCTAGCGGGATTTACGAGCAGTACTTC. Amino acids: CASSYSRASGIYEQYF.

The CDR3 loop reads CASSATGTGTGNTIYF. The CDR3 DNA follows: TGTGCCAGCAGCGCAACCGGGACAGGGACTGGAAACACCATATATTTT. V and J are TRBV7-2 and TRBJ1-3; 9 bases are a match to TRBD1. This CDR3 has 16 amino acids. V trimming: 5 bases; J trimming: 2 bases; junction bases outside the gene matches: 7. Germline V gene sequence: CDR1 SGHTA, CDR2 FQGNSA.

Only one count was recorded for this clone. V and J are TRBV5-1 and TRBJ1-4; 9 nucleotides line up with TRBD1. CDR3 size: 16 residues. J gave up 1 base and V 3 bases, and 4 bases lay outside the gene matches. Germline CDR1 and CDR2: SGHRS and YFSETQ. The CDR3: CASSWGTGKTNEKLFF. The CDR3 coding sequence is TGCGCCAGCAGCTGGGGGACAGGGAAAACTAATGAAAAACTGTTTTTT.

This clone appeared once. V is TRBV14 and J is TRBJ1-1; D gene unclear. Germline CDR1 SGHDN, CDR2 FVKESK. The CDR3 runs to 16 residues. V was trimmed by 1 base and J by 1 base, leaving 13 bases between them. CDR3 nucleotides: TGTGCCAGCAGCCAAGTCTCTTGGACGTCGAACACTGAAGCTTTCTTT. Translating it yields CASSQVSWTSNTEAFF.

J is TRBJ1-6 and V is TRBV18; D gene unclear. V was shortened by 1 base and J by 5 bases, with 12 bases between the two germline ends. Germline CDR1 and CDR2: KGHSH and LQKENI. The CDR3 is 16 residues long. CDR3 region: CASSPLVVANNSPLHF. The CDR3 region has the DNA TGTGCCAGCTCACCACTCGTAGTGGCCAATAATTCACCCCTCCACTTT.

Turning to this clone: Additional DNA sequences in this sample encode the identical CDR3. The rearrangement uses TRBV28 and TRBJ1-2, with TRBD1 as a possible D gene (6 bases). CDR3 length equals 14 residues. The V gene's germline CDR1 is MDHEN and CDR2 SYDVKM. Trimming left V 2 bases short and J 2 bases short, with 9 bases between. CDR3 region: CASSLRQANYGYTF. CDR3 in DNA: TGTGCCAGCAGTTTACGACAGGCGAACTATGGCTACACCTTC.

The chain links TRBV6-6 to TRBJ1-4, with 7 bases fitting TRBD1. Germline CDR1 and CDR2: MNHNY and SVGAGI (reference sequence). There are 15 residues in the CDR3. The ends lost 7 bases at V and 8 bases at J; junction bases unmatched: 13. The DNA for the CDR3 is TGTGCCAGCAATGGCAAAGGGACAGCAGGCGAAAAACTGTTTTTT. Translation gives CASNGKGTAGEKLFF.

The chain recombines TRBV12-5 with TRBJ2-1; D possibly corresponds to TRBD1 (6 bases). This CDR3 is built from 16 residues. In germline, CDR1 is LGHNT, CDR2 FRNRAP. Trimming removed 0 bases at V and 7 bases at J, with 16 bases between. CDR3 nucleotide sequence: TGTGCTAGTGGTTTGGTGGGAATAGAAGGGGGTAATGAGCAGTTCTTC. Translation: CASGLVGIEGGNEQFF. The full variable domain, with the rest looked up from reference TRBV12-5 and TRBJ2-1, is DARVTQTPRHKVTEMGQEVTMRCQPILGHNTVFWYRQTMMQGLELLAYFRNRAPLDDSGMPKDRFSAEMPDATLATLKIQPSEPRDSAVYFCASGLVGIEGGNEQFFGPGTRLTVL.

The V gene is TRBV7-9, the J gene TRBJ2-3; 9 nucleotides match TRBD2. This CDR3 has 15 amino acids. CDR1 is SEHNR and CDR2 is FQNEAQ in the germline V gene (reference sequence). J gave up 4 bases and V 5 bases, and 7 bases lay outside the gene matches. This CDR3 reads CASSPIAGVSDTQYF. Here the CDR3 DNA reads TGTGCCAGCAGCCCCATAGCGGGGGTGTCAGATACGCAGTATTTT. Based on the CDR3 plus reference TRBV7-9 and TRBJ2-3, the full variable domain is DTGVSQNPRHKITKRGQNVTFRCDPISEHNRLYWYRQTLGQGPEFLTYFQNEAQLEKSRLLSDRFSAERPKGSFSTLEIQRTEQGDSAMYLCASSPIAGVSDTQYFGPGTRLTVL.

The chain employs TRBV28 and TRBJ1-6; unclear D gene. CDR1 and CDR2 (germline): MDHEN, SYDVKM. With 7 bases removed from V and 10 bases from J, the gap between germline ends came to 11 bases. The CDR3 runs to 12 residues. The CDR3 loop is CASKLQESPLHF. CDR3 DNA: TGTGCCAGCAAACTTCAGGAGTCACCCCTCCACTTT.

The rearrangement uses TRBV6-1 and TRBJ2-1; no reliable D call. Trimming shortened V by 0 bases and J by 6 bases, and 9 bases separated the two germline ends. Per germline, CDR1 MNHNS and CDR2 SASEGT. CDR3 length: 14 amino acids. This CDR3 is CASSEADGANEQFF. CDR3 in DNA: TGTGCCAGCAGTGAAGCGGACGGAGCCAATGAGCAGTTCTTC.

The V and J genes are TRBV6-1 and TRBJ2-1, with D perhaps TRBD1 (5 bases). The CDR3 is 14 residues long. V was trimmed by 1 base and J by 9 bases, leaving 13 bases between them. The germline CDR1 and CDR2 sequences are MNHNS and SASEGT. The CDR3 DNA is TGTGCCAGCAGTGAAGGCAGGGTCACCGGTGAGCAGTTCTTC. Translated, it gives CASSEGRVTGEQFF.

The CDR3 nucleotides read TGCGCCAGCAGTACTAGCGGGAGCTCCTACGAGCAGTACTTC. It yields the protein CASSTSGSSYEQYF. This chain connects TRBV10-2 to TRBJ2-7; 11 positions agree with TRBD2. After removal of 5 bases from V and 0 bases from J, the junction contained 0 bases not matched to a gene. The CDR3 is made up of 14 amino acids. Germline V gene data show CDR1 as WSHSY and CDR2 as SAAADI.

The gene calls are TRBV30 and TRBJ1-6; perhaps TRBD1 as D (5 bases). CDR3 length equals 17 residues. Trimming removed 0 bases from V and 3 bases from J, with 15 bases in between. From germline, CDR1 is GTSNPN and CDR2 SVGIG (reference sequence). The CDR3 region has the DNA TGTGCCTGGAGTGTAACGACAGTCCCCAGCTATAATTCACCCCTCCACTTT. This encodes CAWSVTTVPSYNSPLHF.

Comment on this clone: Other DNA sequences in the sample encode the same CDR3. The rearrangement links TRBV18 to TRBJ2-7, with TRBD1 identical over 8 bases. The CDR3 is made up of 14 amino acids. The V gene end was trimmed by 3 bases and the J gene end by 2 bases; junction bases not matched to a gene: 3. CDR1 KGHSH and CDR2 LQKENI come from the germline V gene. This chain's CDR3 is CASSPDRVTYEQYF. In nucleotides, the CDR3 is TGTGCCAGCTCACCGGACAGGGTGACCTACGAGCAGTACTTC.

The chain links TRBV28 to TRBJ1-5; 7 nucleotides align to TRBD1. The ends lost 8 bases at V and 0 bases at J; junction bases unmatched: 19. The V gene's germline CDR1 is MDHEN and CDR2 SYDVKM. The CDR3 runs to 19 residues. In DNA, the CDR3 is TGTGCCAGCCCCATTCTTCAGGGGGAAGGACGAAATAGCAATCAGCCCCAGCATTTT. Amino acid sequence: CASPILQGEGRNSNQPQHF.

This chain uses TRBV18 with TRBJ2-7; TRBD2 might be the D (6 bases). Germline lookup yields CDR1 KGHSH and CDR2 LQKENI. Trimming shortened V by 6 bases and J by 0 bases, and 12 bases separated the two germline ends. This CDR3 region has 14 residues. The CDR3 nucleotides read TGTGCCAGCTCCTCAAGCGGGTCCTCCTACGAGCAGTACTTC. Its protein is CASSSSGSSYEQYF.

This CDR3 is CAWSVPRQRGTGELFF. The CDR3, as DNA: TGTGCCTGGAGTGTACCGAGGCAGAGGGGCACCGGGGAGCTGTTTTTT. The chain couples TRBV30 to TRBJ2-2; D assignment may be TRBD1 or TRBD2 (5 bases each). The ends were cut back, 0 bases at V and 4 bases at J, with 15 bases in the middle. Germline V CDR1 and CDR2: GTSNPN, SVGIG (reference sequence). The CDR3 sequence is 16 residues long.

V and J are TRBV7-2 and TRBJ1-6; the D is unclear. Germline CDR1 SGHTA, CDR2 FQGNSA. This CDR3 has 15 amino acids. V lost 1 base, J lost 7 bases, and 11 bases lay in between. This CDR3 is CASSLDPGNNSPLHF. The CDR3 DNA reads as TGTGCCAGCAGCTTAGATCCGGGTAACAATTCACCCCTCCACTTT.

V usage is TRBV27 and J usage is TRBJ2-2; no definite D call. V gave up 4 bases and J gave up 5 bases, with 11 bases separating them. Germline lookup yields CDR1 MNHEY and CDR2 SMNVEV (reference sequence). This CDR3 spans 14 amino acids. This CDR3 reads CASSSRWETGELFF. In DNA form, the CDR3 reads TGTGCCAGCAGTTCCAGATGGGAAACCGGGGAGCTGTTTTTT.